This TCR beta chain was documented in a study of blood T cell repertoires in COVID-19. Study-level information: Whether acute or convalescent, the COVID-19 samples came from the United States, Italy and Spain. PBMCs, B-cell-depleted T cells, or T cells were the source of the cDNA or gDNA that made up the material.

The CDR3 has 13 amino acids. V trimming: 6 bases; J trimming: 2 bases; junction bases outside the gene matches: 3. Germline CDR1 MDHEN, CDR2 SYDVKM. Per the authors' pipeline: Amplified reference gene primers provided the basis for estimating nucleated cell counts. Libraries were prepared by immunoSEQ multiplex PCR; TCRdb keeps only in-frame clonotypes and omits some of them. V, J and clone size are taken as reported in that table, and D and trimming were inferred from the DNA itself. The sample carries tens of thousands of clones, about nine tenths recorded once. The sequence was collected from a woman aged 45-60 years in a cohort sampled during active COVID-19. Material: peripheral blood. This chain uses TRBV28 with TRBJ2-7, with 8 bases fitting TRBD1. CDR3 DNA sequence: TGTGCCAGCAGGGTACAGGGGGCCTACGAGCAGTACTTC. Translation gives CASRVQGAYEQYF.